This T cell receptor beta chain comes out of a study of cytomegalovirus exposure and HLA in healthy donors. Study-level information: Genetic ancestry analysis placed approximately 80% of the roughly 400 donors that were genotyped in the Caucasian-associated cluster. Study observations and caveats: There was a cluster of highly shared sequence variants that was likely a sequencing artifact. Later on, an analysis tied some 17,000 TCR beta sequences to HLA alleles at 0.05 false discovery rate. It was around 160 TCR beta chains that were listed as cytomegalovirus-associated.

This PCR relied on a set of 60 Vbeta primers and 13 Jbeta primers. Sequenced by immunoSEQ multiplex PCR; TCRdb stores in-frame clones only, minus some. The sample shows around 110,000 clones, approximately 70% of them seen only once. Looked up from germline, CDR1 is SGHRS and CDR2 is YFSETQ. V was clipped by 5 bases and J by 0 bases; unmatched bases: 1. This CDR3 has 16 residues. Concerning this clone: Its antigen is still unknown.

Sample: PBMCs. The chain is built from TRBV5-1 and TRBJ2-2, with 13 bases identical to TRBD2. The TCR was taken from a woman in her 40s in good health and CMV-seropositive. DNA for the CDR3: TGCGCCAGCAGGGGACTAGCGGGAACGAACACCGGGGAGCTGTTTTTT. Its translation is CASRGLAGTNTGELFF.